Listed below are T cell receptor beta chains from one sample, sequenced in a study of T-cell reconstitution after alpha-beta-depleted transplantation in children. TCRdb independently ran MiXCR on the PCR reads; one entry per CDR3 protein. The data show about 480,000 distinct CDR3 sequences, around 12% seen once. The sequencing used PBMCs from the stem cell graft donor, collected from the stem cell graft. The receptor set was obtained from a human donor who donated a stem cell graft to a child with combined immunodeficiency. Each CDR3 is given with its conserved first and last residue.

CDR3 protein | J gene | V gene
CASSSGTSGSYEQFF | TRBJ2-1 | TRBV19
CASATGNNQPQHF | TRBJ1-5 | TRBV6-5
CASSLDSLNEKLFF | TRBJ1-4 | TRBV5-5
CAWGVGSKAFF | TRBJ1-1 | TRBV30
CASSLGGAQETQYF | TRBJ2-5 | TRBV5-1
CASRGQGGGDTYGYTF | TRBJ1-2 | TRBV12-3/TRBV12-4
CAWSPGTGVPYEQYF | TRBJ2-7 | TRBV30
CASSPEILAGNNEQFF | TRBJ2-1 | TRBV5-1
CASSLSVVGSTEAFF | TRBJ1-1 | TRBV11-2
CASSSQTTRKNQPQHF | TRBJ1-5 | TRBV12-3/TRBV12-4
CASSPSGTGTGAHRGQYF | TRBJ2-3 | TRBV18
CASSLQGTDTLPYEQYF | TRBJ2-7 | TRBV5-1
CASSLREGGNSPLHF | TRBJ1-6 | TRBV7-9
CSAKVQGQETQYF | TRBJ2-5 | TRBV20-1
CASSLGAAAYEQYF | TRBJ2-7 | TRBV18
CASSQDVAGSYNEQFF | TRBJ2-1 | TRBV4-2
CASSEYRGTGELFF | TRBJ2-2 | TRBV2
CSVQPGETQYF | TRBJ2-5 | TRBV29-1
CASSIHLAGGPNEQYF | TRBJ2-7 | TRBV12-3/TRBV12-4
CASSAGQPNTEAFF | TRBJ1-1 | TRBV7-2
CASSGTSAKNIQYF | TRBJ2-4 | TRBV6-1
CASSYRDTPSYEQYF | TRBJ2-7 | TRBV4-3
CASSLQALGSSYEQYF | TRBJ2-7 | TRBV12-3/TRBV12-4
CAWGTSAYEQYF | TRBJ2-7 | TRBV30
CASSSGPQETQYF | TRBJ2-5 | TRBV5-1
CASSQRGAAHQETQYF | TRBJ2-5 | TRBV4-2
CASSLGPPEGYNEQFF | TRBJ2-1 | TRBV7-9
CSVGRQPRSYEQYF | TRBJ2-7 | TRBV29-1
CASSLYGREYYEQYF | TRBJ2-7 | TRBV28
CASAYRDYYNEQFF | TRBJ2-1 | TRBV7-9
CASADRNEQFF | TRBJ2-1 | TRBV19
CASRRLAGAGEQYF | TRBJ2-7 | TRBV7-2
CASSNRRGSLEKLFF | TRBJ1-4 | TRBV7-8
CASRREAPGTQYF | TRBJ2-3 | TRBV6-1
CASSFQITGELFF | TRBJ2-2 | TRBV11-2
CASSKGPGTGELFF | TRBJ2-2 | TRBV21-1
CASSGDRGFEKSSYNEQFF | TRBJ2-1 | TRBV12-3/TRBV12-4
CSAPTPPPGANVLTF | TRBJ2-6 | TRBV20-1
CASSGLAGAEETQYF | TRBJ2-5 | TRBV2
CASSPPSGAGGYTQYF | TRBJ2-3 | TRBV18
CASSQNPLAGGRGEQFF | TRBJ2-1 | TRBV3-1
CASSLVGDYYNEQFF | TRBJ2-1 | TRBV11-2
CASSLGGTANQPQHF | TRBJ1-5 | TRBV12-3/TRBV12-4
CASSPGPSETQYF | TRBJ2-5 | TRBV18
CASSLFGRDYEQYF | TRBJ2-7 | TRBV12-3/TRBV12-4